These 32 T cell receptor beta chains share one sample of origin, sequenced in a study of T-cell memory formation after mild COVID-19. TCRdb analysed the 5' RACE reads with MiXCR anew, one entry per CDR3 protein. Of about 560,000 distinct CDR3 sequences in the sample, about 20% are singletons; the top ten hold about 8.4%. The source material was PBMCs or a T cell subset sorted from them (not recorded which). The receptor set was obtained from an adult woman who had mild COVID-19 (a few samples of this study predate the infection). Cell type and time point are not known.

This clonotype has ten or more counts. V gene TRBV4-3 combines with J gene TRBJ2-3; D is ambiguous. The CDR3 spans 15 residues. The germline V gene encodes CDR1 LGHNA and CDR2 YSLEER. V gave up 4 bases and J gave up 5 bases, with 16 bases separating them. CDR3 DNA: TGCGCCAGCAGCCGGGCGGAAAAACGTGAAGATACGCAGTATTTT. It codes for CASSRAEKREDTQYF.

This clonotype was counted a few times. The chain couples TRBV7-2 to TRBJ1-5, with 7 positions matching TRBD1. The CDR3 extends over 14 amino acids. The germline CDR1 and CDR2 sequences are SGHTA and FQGNSA. Germline trimming cut 5 bases from V and 3 bases from J; bases unmatched to any gene: 4. The CDR3 is CASSEGQINQPQHF. DNA of the CDR3: TGTGCCAGCAGCGAGGGACAGATCAATCAGCCCCAGCATTTT.

This clonotype was counted only a few times. This chain uses TRBV3-1 with TRBJ2-1; D may be TRBD2 (6 bases). V shed 4 bases and J shed 8 bases, with 21 bases lying between them. Germline-derived CDR1 and CDR2 are LGHDT and YNNKEL (reference sequence). This CDR3 is built from 16 residues. CDR3 amino acids: CASSPRVGEEVDEQFF. The CDR3 DNA sequence: TGTGCCAGCAGCCCCAGGGTTGGGGAGGAAGTCGATGAGCAGTTCTTC.

The chain couples TRBV20-1 to TRBJ1-1, with D unresolved. Germline CDR1 DFQATT, CDR2 SNEGSKA (reference sequence). The CDR3 contains 22 residues. V gave up 6 bases and J gave up 1 base, with 39 bases separating them. This CDR3 reads CSAIATREVVRSDARSNTEAFF. The CDR3 DNA reads TGCAGTGCAATAGCCACTCGCGAGGTAGTCAGGTCCGACGCCAGGTCGAACACTGAAGCTTTCTTT.

This chain connects TRBV12-3 or TRBV12-4 to TRBJ1-4; 8 nucleotides line up with TRBD1. The junction had 9 bases not matched to a gene; V was cut back by 4 bases and J by 5 bases. CDR3 size: 16 residues. CDR3 residues: CASSSYRDRLNEKLFF. The CDR3 DNA follows: TGTGCCAGCAGTTCATACCGGGACAGGTTAAATGAAAAACTGTTTTTT.

The CDR3 region is CSVSFPQGSYNYGYTF. CDR3 nucleotide sequence: TGCAGTGTCTCATTCCCCCAGGGCTCTTACAACTATGGCTACACCTTC. The V gene is TRBV20-1, the J gene TRBJ1-2; a possible D gene is TRBD1 (5 bases). Germline CDR1 is DFQATT and CDR2 is SNEGSKA (reference sequence). CDR3 size: 16 residues. The germline V and J ends were trimmed by 7 bases and 2 bases, with 23 bases remaining between them.

The rearrangement links TRBV7-8 to TRBJ2-7, with D uncertain. The V end was cut by 4 bases, the J end by 3 bases, with 13 bases between. From germline, CDR1 is SGHVS and CDR2 FQNEAQ. The CDR3 length is 14 residues. The CDR3 sequence is CASSSTPPRYEQYF. The CDR3 DNA reads as TGTGCCAGCAGCTCCACCCCTCCGCGCTACGAGCAGTACTTC.

This clonotype has just a few counts. The V call is TRBV2, the J call TRBJ2-7; 8 bases are a match to TRBD2. CDR1 is SNHLY and CDR2 is FYNNEI in the germline V gene. The CDR3 is made up of 16 amino acids. Trimming at V came to 8 bases and at J to 3 bases, leaving 15 bases not matched to a gene. The CDR3 loop reads CASGGPLAGSLYEQYF. CDR3 sequence (DNA): TGTGCCAGCGGGGGTCCCCTAGCGGGTTCCCTCTACGAGCAGTACTTC.

V and J are TRBV24-1 and TRBJ1-5; no reliable D call. Germline V gene lookup returns CDR1 KGHDR and CDR2 SFDVKD. Trimming pared 4 bases from V and 3 bases from J, leaving 12 bases between. CDR3 length equals 15 residues. CDR3: CATSDSRETNQPQHF. In DNA, the CDR3 is TGTGCCACCAGTGACTCGAGGGAGACCAATCAGCCCCAGCATTTT.

The CDR3 nucleotides read TGTGCCAGCAGCGTGGACAGTGTGAACACTGAAGCTTTCTTT. It yields the protein CASSVDSVNTEAFF. The chain recombines TRBV12-3 or TRBV12-4 with TRBJ1-1, with a weak D call TRBD1 (6 bases). V lost 6 bases, J lost 0 bases, and 11 bases lay in between. CDR3 length: 14 residues.

The chain recombines TRBV12-3 or TRBV12-4 with TRBJ1-2; 11 bases map to TRBD1. The CDR3 length is 14 residues. The V gene end was trimmed by 6 bases and the J gene end by 2 bases; junction bases not matched to a gene: 2. CDR3 sequence reads: CASRRTGGNYGYTF. DNA of the CDR3: TGTGCCAGCAGGAGGACAGGGGGCAACTATGGCTACACCTTC.

This chain links TRBV7-9 with TRBJ2-5; 7 positions agree with TRBD1. CDR1 is SEHNR, CDR2 FQNEAQ, per germline (reference sequence). The CDR3 has 12 residues. J lost 6 bases, V lost 4 bases, and 2 bases had no gene match. The CDR3 sequence is CASSSTGKTQYF. The CDR3 DNA reads TGTGCCAGCAGCTCGACAGGGAAGACCCAGTACTTC.

This clonotype came up a few times. The chain couples TRBV5-1 to TRBJ1-4; the match to TRBD1 covers 9 bases. Unmatched junction bases numbered 9, after V lost 4 bases and J lost 5 bases. The CDR3 extends over 16 amino acids. Per germline, CDR1 SGHRS and CDR2 YFSETQ. This CDR3 is CASSLDRGTSNEKLFF. As DNA, the CDR3 is TGCGCCAGCAGCCTAGACAGGGGGACATCAAATGAAAAACTGTTTTTT.

This clonotype appeared many times. V and J are TRBV10-2 and TRBJ2-3; D perhaps matches TRBD2 (6 bases). The CDR3 totals 19 residues. Between the trimmed V and J ends, which lost 7 bases and 2 bases, there was a span of 28 bases. The germline V gene has CDR1 WSHSY and CDR2 SAAADI. The CDR3 DNA sequence: TGCGCCAGCAAGTTTTCATCCCCTTCAGGGAGGACCTCCACAGATACGCAGTATTTT. Protein product: CASKFSSPSGRTSTDTQYF.

This chain connects TRBV3-1 to TRBJ2-1; TRBD1 is a possible D gene (5 bases). This CDR3 has 16 amino acids. Trimming cost V 2 bases and J 4 bases, with 15 bases left between them. Germline V gene sequence: CDR1 LGHDT, CDR2 YNNKEL (reference sequence). For the CDR3, the DNA is TGTGCCAGCAGCCAAATTGGGGCAGATCTTTACAATGAGCAGTTCTTC. Translation: CASSQIGADLYNEQFF.

This clonotype was seen more than once but under ten times. V usage is TRBV7-3 and J usage is TRBJ2-1, with TRBD2 matching 14 bases. Germline V gene data show CDR1 as SGHTA and CDR2 as FQGTGA. The CDR3 has 17 amino acids. V was clipped by 4 bases and J by 1 base; unmatched bases: 3. CDR3 bases: TGTGCCAGCAGCTCGACTAGCGGGGGGGCTTCCTACAATGAGCAGTTCTTC. Translating gives CASSSTSGGASYNEQFF.

This clonotype occurred a few times. This chain uses TRBV20-1 with TRBJ2-7, with TRBD1 identical over 9 bases. This CDR3 contains 15 residues. Trimming at V came to 2 bases and at J to 0 bases, leaving 5 bases not matched to a gene. CDR1 is DFQATT and CDR2 is SNEGSKA in the germline V gene (reference sequence). CDR3 nucleotides: TGCAGTGCTAGAAGTCCGGGACAGGGCTCCTACGAGCAGTACTTC. Translation: CSARSPGQGSYEQYF.

The rearrangement uses TRBV9 and TRBJ2-1; D is perhaps TRBD1 (5 bases). The CDR3 extends over 14 amino acids. Trimming shortened V by 0 bases and J by 9 bases, and 13 bases separated the two germline ends. The germline V gene encodes CDR1 SGDLS and CDR2 YYNGEE. In DNA, the CDR3 is TGTGCCAGCAGCGTAGTGCAGGGCGTCGGTGAGCAGTTCTTC. Translated: CASSVVQGVGEQFF. The entire variable domain, with the rest obtained from reference TRBV9 and TRBJ2-1, is as follows: DSGVTQTPKHLITATGQRVTLRCSPRSGDLSVYWYQQSLDQGLQFLIQYYNGEERAKGNILERFSAQQFPDLHSELNLSSLELGDSALYFCASSVVQGVGEQFFGPGTRLTVL.

This clonotype came up a few times. V and J are TRBV7-2 and TRBJ1-3; tentatively, D is TRBD1 (5 bases). Trimming removed 2 bases from V and 0 bases from J, with 8 bases in between. The CDR3 totals 15 residues. The germline V gene encodes CDR1 SGHTA and CDR2 FQGNSA. CDR3 bases: TGTGCCAGCAGCTTATATGGGACCTCTGGAAACACCATATATTTT. Its translation is CASSLYGTSGNTIYF. The full variable domain, completed using reference TRBV7-2 and TRBJ1-3, is GAGVSQSPSNKVTEKGKDVELRCDPISGHTALYWYRQSLGQGLEFLIYFQGNSAPDKSGLPSDRFSAERTGGSVSTLTIQRTQQEDSAVYLCASSLYGTSGNTIYFGEGSWLTVV.

This clonotype was picked up many times. The chain carries TRBV25-1 and TRBJ2-3, with 7 positions matching TRBD2. V lost 5 bases to trimming and J lost 0 bases; unmatched junction nucleotides: 5. Germline V CDR1 and CDR2: MGHDK, SYGVNS. This CDR3 has 15 residues. Here the CDR3 DNA reads TGTGCCAGCAGTCGAGGCGGGGGAAGCACAGATACGCAGTATTTT. Encoded protein: CASSRGGGSTDTQYF.

This rearrangement joins TRBV2 to TRBJ1-2; 9 bases fit TRBD1. The germline gives CDR1 SNHLY, CDR2 FYNNEI. The CDR3 is 15 residues long. Losses at the gene ends were 6 bases for V and 2 bases for J; bases not matched to a gene: 7. CDR3 coding DNA: TGTGCCAGCAGAACCGGCGGGACAGGGAACTATGGCTACACCTTC. Protein product: CASRTGGTGNYGYTF.

This chain uses TRBV10-3 with TRBJ2-7; 12 bases match TRBD2. Germline CDR1 reads ENHRY; CDR2 reads SYGVKD. V lost 6 bases, J lost 7 bases, and 7 bases stayed unmatched. The CDR3 sequence is 14 residues long. The CDR3: CAISPTSGRIEQYF. In nucleotides, the CDR3 is TGTGCCATCAGCCCAACTAGCGGGAGGATTGAGCAGTACTTC.

This clonotype was observed a few times. The chain has TRBV7-3 and TRBJ1-2, with a weak D call TRBD1 (5 bases). The V end lost 1 base, the J end lost 8 bases, and 11 bases lay between the germline ends. Germline loops: CDR1 SGHTA, CDR2 FQGTGA. The CDR3 sequence is 13 residues long. CDR3 protein: CASSLSNRNGYTF. CDR3 nucleotides: TGTGCCAGCAGCTTAAGCAACAGGAACGGCTACACCTTC.

The sample holds a few counts of this clonotype. The rearrangement joins TRBV27 to TRBJ1-1; 9 bases fit TRBD1. The CDR3 loop spans 15 amino acids. V gave up 4 bases and J gave up 10 bases; unmatched junction bases: 13. Germline CDR1 is MNHEY and CDR2 is SMNVEV (reference sequence). The CDR3 sequence: CASSSAGTGNIGAFF. CDR3 coding DNA: TGTGCCAGCAGTTCAGCCGGGACAGGGAATATCGGAGCTTTCTTT.

This clonotype has a count of ten or more. The chain combines TRBV12-3 or TRBV12-4 with TRBJ2-3; D remains ambiguous. This CDR3 has 16 amino acids. Trimming took 3 bases from V and 2 from J, leaving 15 bases between them. DNA for the CDR3: TGTGCCAGCAGTTTTCGAACGGCCGCCTACACAGATACGCAGTATTTT. Its protein is CASSFRTAAYTDTQYF.

The rearrangement joins TRBV3-1 to TRBJ2-2, with 8 bases fitting TRBD2. The CDR3 extends over 15 amino acids. Losses at the gene ends were 5 bases for V and 3 bases for J; bases not matched to a gene: 5. Germline V gene sequence: CDR1 LGHDT, CDR2 YNNKEL (reference sequence). The CDR3 nucleotides read TGTGCCAGCAGCTACCGGGAGGGGTACACCGGGGAGCTGTTTTTT. It encodes CASSYREGYTGELFF.

The V and J genes are TRBV9 and TRBJ2-7; D might be TRBD1 or TRBD2, each matching 5 bases. Germline values: CDR1 SGDLS, CDR2 YYNGEE. This CDR3 has 13 residues. V lost 3 bases to trimming and J lost 6 bases, with 13 bases between them. CDR3 amino acids: CASSAGTTAEQYF. CDR3 DNA: TGTGCCAGCAGCGCCGGGACCACGGCCGAGCAGTACTTC.

The chain uses TRBV18 and TRBJ1-1; D may be TRBD1 (5 bases). V lost 6 bases to trimming and J lost 1 base, with 12 bases between them. The CDR3 length is 14 residues. Germline CDR1 KGHSH, CDR2 LQKENI. The CDR3 DNA sequence: TGTGCCAGCTCCCCCCCGGGGACGAACACTGAAGCTTTCTTT. As protein: CASSPPGTNTEAFF.

The V and J genes are TRBV6-2 or TRBV6-3 and TRBJ2-6; D is undetermined. Germline assignment: CDR1 MNHEY and CDR2 SVGEGT. Trimming left V 0 bases short and J 3 bases short, with 6 bases between. The CDR3 contains 15 residues. Written as DNA, the CDR3 is TGTGCCAGCAGTTACTCGAACGGTGGGGCCAACGTCCTGACTTTC. Its protein product is CASSYSNGGANVLTF.

This chain uses TRBV20-1 with TRBJ1-1, with 8 bases that match TRBD1. V gave up 6 bases and J gave up 4 bases; unmatched junction bases: 16. Germline V gene data show CDR1 as DFQATT and CDR2 as SNEGSKA (reference sequence). The CDR3 has 16 residues. CDR3 sequence reads: CSAPGTGGGAGTEAFF. The CDR3 coding sequence is TGCAGTGCCCCCGGAACAGGGGGAGGGGCGGGCACTGAAGCTTTCTTT.

The chain couples TRBV18 to TRBJ1-3, with 7 bases lining up with TRBD1. The ends lost 4 bases at V and 0 bases at J; junction bases unmatched: 3. Germline loops: CDR1 KGHSH, CDR2 LQKENI. CDR3 length: 15 residues. The CDR3 DNA follows: TGTGCCAGCTCACAGACAGGGTCCTCTGGAAACACCATATATTTT. It is translated as CASSQTGSSGNTIYF.

The chain recombines TRBV3-1 with TRBJ2-5; TRBD2 matches 14 bases. After removal of 4 bases from V and 2 bases from J, the junction contained 3 bases not matched to a gene. Per the germline V gene, CDR1 is LGHDT and CDR2 is YNNKEL (reference sequence). This CDR3 contains 16 residues. The DNA of the CDR3 is TGTGCCAGCAGCCCGTGGACTAGCGGGAGGCAAGAGACCCAGTACTTC. It codes for CASSPWTSGRQETQYF.